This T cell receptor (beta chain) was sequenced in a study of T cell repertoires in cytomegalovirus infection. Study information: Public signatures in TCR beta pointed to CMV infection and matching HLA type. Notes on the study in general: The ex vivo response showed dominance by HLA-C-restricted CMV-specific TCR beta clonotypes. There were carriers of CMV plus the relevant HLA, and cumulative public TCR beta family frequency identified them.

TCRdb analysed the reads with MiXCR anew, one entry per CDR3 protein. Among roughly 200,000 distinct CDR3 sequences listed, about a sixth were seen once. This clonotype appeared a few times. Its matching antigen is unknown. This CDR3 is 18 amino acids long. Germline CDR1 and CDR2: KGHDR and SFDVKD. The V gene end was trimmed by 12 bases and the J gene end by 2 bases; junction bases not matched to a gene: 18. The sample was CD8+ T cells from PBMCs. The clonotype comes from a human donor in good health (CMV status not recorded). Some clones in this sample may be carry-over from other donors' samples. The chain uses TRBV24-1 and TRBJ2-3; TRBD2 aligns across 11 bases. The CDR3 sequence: CAPSGLAGPYQYTDTQYF. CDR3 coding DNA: TGTGCCCCCTCAGGACTAGCGGGCCCGTACCAGTACACAGATACGCAGTATTTT.